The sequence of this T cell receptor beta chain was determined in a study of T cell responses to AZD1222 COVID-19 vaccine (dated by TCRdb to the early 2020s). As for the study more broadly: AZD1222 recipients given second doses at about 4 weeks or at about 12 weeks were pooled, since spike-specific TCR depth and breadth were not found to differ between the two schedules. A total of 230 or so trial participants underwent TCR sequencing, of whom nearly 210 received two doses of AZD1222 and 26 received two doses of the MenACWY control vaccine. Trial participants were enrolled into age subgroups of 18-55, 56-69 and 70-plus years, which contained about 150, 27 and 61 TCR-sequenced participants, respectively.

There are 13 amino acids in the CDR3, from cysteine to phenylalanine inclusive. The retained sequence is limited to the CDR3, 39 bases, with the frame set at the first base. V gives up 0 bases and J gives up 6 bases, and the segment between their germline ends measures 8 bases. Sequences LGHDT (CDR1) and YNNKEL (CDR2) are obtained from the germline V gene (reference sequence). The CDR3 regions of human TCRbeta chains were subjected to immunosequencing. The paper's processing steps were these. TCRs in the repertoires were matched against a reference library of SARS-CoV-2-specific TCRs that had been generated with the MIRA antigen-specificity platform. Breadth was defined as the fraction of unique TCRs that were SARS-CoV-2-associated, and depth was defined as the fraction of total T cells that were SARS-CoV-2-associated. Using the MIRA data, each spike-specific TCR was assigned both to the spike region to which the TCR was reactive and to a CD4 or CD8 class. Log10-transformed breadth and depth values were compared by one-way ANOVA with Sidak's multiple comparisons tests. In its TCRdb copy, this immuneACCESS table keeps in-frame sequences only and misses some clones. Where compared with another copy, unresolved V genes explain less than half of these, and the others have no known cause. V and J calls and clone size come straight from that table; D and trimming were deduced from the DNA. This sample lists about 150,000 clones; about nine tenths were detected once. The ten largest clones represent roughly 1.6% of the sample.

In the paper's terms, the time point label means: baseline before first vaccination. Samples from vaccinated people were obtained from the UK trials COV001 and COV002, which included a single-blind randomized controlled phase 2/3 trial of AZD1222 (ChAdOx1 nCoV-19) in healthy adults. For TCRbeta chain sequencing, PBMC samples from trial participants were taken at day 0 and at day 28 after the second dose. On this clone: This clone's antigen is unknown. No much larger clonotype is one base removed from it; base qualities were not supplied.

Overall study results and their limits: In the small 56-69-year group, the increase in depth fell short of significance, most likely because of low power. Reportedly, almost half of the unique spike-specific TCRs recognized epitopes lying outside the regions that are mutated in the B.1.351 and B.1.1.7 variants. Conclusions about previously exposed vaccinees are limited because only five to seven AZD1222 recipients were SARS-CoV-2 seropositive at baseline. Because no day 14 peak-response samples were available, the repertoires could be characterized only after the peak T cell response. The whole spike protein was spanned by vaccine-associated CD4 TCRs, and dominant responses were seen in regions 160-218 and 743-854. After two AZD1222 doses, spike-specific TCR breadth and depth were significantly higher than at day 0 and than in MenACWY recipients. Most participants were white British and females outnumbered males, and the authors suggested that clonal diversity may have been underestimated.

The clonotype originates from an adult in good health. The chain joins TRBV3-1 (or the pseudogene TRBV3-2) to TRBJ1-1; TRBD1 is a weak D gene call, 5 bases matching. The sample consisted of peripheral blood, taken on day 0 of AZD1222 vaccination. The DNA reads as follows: TGTGCCAGCAGCCAAGAGGGGGGGTCTGAAGCTTTCTTT. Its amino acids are CASSQEGGSEAFF.